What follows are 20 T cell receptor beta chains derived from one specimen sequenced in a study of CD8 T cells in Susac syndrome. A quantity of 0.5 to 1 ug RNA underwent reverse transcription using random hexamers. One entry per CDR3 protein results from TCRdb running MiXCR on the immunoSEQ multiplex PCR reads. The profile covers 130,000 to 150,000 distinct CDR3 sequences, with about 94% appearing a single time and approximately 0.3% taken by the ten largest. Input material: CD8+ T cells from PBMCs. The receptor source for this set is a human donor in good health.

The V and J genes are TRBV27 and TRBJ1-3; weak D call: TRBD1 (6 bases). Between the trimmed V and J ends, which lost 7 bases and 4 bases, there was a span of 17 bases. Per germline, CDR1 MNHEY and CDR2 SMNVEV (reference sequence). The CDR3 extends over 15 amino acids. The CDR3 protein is CASKDSAGSGNTIYF. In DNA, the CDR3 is TGTGCCAGCAAGGACAGTGCTGGGTCGGGAAACACCATATATTTT.

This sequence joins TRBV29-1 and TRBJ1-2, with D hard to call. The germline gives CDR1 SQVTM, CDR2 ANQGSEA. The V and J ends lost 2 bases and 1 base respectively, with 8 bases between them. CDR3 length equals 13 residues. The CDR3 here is CSVEPQDNYGYTF. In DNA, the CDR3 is TGCAGCGTTGAACCCCAGGATAACTATGGCTACACCTTC.

This CDR3 is CASSPLAGGLNEQFF. The CDR3, as DNA: TGTGCCAGCAGTCCACTAGCGGGAGGTCTCAATGAGCAGTTCTTC. This sequence joins TRBV12-3 or TRBV12-4 and TRBJ2-1; TRBD2 agrees at 12 bases. V shed 5 bases, J shed 6 bases, and the junction held 5 bases outside the gene matches. This CDR3 region has 15 residues.

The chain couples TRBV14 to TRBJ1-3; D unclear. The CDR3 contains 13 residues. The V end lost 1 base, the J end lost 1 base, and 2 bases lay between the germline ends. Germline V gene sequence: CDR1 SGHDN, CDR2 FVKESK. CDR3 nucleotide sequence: TGTGCCAGCAGCCAAGGATCTGGAAACACCATATATTTT. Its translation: CASSQGSGNTIYF.

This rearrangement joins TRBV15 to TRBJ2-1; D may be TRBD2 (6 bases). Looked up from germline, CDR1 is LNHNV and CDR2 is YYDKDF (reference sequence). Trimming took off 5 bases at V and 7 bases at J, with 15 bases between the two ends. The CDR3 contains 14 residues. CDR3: CATSRSGRRNEQFF. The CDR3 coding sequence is TGTGCCACCAGCCGTAGCGGCAGAAGGAATGAGCAGTTCTTC. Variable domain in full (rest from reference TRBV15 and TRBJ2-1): DAMVIQNPRYQVTQFGKPVTLSCSQTLNHNVMYWYQQKSSQAPKLLFHYYDKDFNNEADTPDNFQSRRPNTSFCFLDIRSPGLGDTAMYLCATSRSGRRNEQFFGPGTRLTVL.

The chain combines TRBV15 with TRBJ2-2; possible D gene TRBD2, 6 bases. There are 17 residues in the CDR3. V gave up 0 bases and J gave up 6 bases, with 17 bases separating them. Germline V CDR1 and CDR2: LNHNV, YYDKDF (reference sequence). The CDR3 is CATSRDLGSGSAGELFF. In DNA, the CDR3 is TGTGCCACCAGCAGAGATTTAGGGTCCGGGAGTGCCGGGGAGCTGTTTTTT.

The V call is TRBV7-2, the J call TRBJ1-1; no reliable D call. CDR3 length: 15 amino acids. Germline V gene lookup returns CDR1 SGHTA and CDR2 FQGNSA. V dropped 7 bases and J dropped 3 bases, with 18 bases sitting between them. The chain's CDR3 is CASKKVGRVDTEAFF. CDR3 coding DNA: TGTGCCAGCAAGAAGGTGGGGAGGGTGGACACTGAAGCTTTCTTT. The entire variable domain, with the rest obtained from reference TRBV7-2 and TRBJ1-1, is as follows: GAGVSQSPSNKVTEKGKDVELRCDPISGHTALYWYRQSLGQGLEFLIYFQGNSAPDKSGLPSDRFSAERTGGSVSTLTIQRTQQEDSAVYLCASKKVGRVDTEAFFGQGTRLTVV.

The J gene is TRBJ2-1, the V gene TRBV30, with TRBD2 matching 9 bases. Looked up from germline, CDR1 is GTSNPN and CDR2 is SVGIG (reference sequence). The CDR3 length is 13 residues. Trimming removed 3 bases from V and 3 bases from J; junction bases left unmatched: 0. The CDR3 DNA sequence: TGTGCCTGGAGAGCGGGAGGCTACAATGAGCAGTTCTTC. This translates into CAWRAGGYNEQFF.

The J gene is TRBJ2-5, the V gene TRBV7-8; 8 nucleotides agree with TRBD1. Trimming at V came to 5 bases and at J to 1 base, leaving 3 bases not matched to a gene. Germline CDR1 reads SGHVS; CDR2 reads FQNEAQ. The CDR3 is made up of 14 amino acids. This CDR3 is CASSPDRGQETQYF. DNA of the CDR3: TGTGCCAGCAGCCCCGACAGGGGCCAAGAGACCCAGTACTTC. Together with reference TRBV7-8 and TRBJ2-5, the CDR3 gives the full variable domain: GAGVSQSPRYKVAKRGQDVALRCDPISGHVSLFWYQQALGQGPEFLTYFQNEAQLDKSGLPSDRFFAERPEGSVSTLKIQRTQQEDSAVYLCASSPDRGQETQYFGPGTRLLVL.

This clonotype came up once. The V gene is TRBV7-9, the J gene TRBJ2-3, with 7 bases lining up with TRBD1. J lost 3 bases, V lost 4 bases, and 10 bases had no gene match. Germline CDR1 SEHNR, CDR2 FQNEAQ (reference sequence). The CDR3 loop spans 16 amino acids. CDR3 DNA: TGTGCCAGCAGCTCAGCCCAGGGACAGTTAACAGATACGCAGTATTTT. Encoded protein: CASSSAQGQLTDTQYF.

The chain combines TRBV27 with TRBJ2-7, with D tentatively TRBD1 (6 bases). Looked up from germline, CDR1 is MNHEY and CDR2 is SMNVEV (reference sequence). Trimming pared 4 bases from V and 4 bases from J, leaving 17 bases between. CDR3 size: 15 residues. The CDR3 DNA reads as TGTGCCAGCAGTTGGACCCTGGGACAACCGTACGAGCAGTACTTC. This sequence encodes CASSWTLGQPYEQYF.

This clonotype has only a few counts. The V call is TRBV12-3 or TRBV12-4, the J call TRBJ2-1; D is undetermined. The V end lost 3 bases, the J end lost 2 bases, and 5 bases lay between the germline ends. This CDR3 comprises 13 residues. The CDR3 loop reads CASSLGTYNEQFF. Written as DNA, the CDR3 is TGTGCCAGCAGTTTGGGGACCTACAATGAGCAGTTCTTC.

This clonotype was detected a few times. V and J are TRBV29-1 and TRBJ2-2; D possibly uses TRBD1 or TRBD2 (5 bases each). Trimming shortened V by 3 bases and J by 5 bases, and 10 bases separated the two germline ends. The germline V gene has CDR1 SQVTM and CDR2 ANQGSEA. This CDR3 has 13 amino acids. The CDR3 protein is CSVEQGDTGELFF. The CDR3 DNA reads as TGCAGCGTTGAGCAGGGAGATACCGGGGAGCTGTTTTTT.

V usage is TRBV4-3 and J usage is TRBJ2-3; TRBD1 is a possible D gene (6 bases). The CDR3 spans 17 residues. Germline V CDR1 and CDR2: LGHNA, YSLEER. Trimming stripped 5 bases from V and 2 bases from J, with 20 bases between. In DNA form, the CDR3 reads TGCGCCAGCAGCGCCCAATTAGGACAGACCTTCACAGATACGCAGTATTTT. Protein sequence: CASSAQLGQTFTDTQYF.

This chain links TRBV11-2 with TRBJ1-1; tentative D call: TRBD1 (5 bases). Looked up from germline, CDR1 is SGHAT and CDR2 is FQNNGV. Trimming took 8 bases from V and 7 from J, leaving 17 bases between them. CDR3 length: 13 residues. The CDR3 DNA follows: TGTGCCAGCGGGACTGGTGATGGGGTTGAAGCTTTCTTT. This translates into CASGTGDGVEAFF.

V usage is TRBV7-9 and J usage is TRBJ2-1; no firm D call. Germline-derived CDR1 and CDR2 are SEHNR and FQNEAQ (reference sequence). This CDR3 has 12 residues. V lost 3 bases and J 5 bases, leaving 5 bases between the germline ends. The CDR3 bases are TGTGCCAGCAGCTTTTTTGACAATGAGCAGTTCTTC. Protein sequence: CASSFFDNEQFF.

The CDR3 here is CASSPLGGSGANVLTF. The CDR3 DNA follows: TGTGCCAGCAGCCCCCTAGGAGGGAGTGGGGCCAACGTCCTGACTTTC. The chain links TRBV13 to TRBJ2-6; a possible D gene is TRBD2 (6 bases). Deletions cut 5 bases from V and 3 bases from J, with 14 bases between. The CDR3 spans 16 residues. CDR1 PRHDT and CDR2 FYEKMQ come from the germline V gene (reference sequence).

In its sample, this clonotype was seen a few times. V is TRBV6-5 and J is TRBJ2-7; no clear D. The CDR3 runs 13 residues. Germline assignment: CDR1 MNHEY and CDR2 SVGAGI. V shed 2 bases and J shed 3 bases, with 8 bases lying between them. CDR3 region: CASSYGQVYEQYF. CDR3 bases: TGTGCCAGCAGTTACGGGCAGGTCTACGAGCAGTACTTC.

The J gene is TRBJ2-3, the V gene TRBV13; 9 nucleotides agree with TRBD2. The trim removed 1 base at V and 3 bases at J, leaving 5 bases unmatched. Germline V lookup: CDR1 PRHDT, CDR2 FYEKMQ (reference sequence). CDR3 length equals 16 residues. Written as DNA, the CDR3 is TGTGCCAGCAGCTTAGCGGTAGCGGGAGTGACAGATACGCAGTATTTT. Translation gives CASSLAVAGVTDTQYF.

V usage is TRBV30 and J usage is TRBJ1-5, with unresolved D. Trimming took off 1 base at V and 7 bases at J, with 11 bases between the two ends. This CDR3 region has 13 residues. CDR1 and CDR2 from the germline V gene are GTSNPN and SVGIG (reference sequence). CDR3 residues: CAWSGEGGQPQHF. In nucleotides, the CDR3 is TGTGCCTGGAGTGGCGAAGGAGGACAGCCCCAGCATTTT. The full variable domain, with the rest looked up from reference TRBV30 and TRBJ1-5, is SQTIHQWPATLVQPVGSPLSLECTVEGTSNPNLYWYRQAAGRGLQLLFYSVGIGQISSEVPQNLSASRPQDRQFILSSKKLLLSDSGFYLCAWSGEGGQPQHFGDGTRLSIL.